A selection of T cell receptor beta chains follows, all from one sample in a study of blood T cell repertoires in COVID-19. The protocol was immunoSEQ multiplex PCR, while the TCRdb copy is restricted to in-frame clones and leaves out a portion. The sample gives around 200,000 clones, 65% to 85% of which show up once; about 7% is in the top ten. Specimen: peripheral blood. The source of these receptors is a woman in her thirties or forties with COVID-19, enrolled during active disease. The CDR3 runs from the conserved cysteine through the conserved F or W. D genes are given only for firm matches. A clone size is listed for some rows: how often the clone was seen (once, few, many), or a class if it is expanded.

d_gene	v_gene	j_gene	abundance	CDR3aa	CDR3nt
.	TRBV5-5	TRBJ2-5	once	CASSSGQIQETQYF	TGTGCCAGCAGCTCTGGACAGATTCAAGAGACCCAGTACTTC
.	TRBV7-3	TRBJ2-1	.	CASSSQGLGEQFF	TGTGCCAGCAGCTCCCAGGGGCTCGGGGAGCAGTTCTTC
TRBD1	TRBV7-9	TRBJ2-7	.	CASSSSGRGRGYEQYF	TGTGCCAGCAGCTCTTCAGGCAGGGGGCGAGGGTACGAGCAGTACTTC
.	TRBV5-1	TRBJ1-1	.	CASSFDSRQQNTEAFF	TGCGCCAGCAGCTTCGATTCCCGACAGCAGAACACTGAAGCTTTCTTT
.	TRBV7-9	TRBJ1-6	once	CASSLAGGSYNSPLHF	TGTGCCAGCAGCTTAGCAGGGGGCTCCTATAATTCACCCCTCCACTTT
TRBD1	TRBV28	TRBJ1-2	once	CASSDLYRGNYGYTF	TGTGCCAGCAGTGATCTGTACAGGGGTAACTATGGCTACACCTTC
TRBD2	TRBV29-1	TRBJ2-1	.	CSVAWGGPSNEQFF	TGCAGCGTTGCTTGGGGAGGGCCCTCGAATGAGCAGTTCTTC
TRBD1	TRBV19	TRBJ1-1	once	CASKGQGGYTEAFF	TGTGCCAGTAAGGGACAGGGGGGTTACACTGAAGCTTTCTTT
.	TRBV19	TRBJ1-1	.	CATGDRLNTEAFF	TGTGCCACCGGAGACAGACTGAACACTGAAGCTTTCTTT
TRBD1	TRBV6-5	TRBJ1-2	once	CASTQGQGSIGYTF	TGTGCCAGCACCCAAGGACAGGGGAGTATCGGCTACACCTTC
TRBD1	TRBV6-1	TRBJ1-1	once	CASSETGLGNTEAFF	TGTGCCAGCAGTGAGACAGGGTTGGGGAACACTGAAGCTTTCTTT
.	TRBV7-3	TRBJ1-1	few	CASSQGNSEAFF	TGTGCCAGCAGCCAAGGAAACAGCGAAGCTTTCTTT
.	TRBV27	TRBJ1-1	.	CASSLFLDSLNTEAFF	TGTGCCAGCAGTTTATTCTTGGACAGTTTGAACACTGAAGCTTTCTTT
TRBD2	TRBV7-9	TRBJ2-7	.	CASSFLGAGALLEQYF	TGTGCCAGCAGCTTCCTTGGTGCGGGAGCCTTGCTCGAGCAGTACTTC
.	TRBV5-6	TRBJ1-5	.	CASSLVVGNQPQHF	TGTGCCAGCAGCTTGGTAGTCGGGAATCAGCCCCAGCATTTT
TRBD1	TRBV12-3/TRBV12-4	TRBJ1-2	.	CASRRTGGDGYTF	TGTGCCAGCAGGAGAACAGGGGGGGATGGCTACACCTTC
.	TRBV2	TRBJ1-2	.	CASSGSGNYGYTF	TGTGCCAGCAGTGGGTCAGGGAACTATGGCTACACCTTC
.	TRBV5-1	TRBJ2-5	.	CASSPTGTNQETQYF	TGCGCCAGCAGCCCAACAGGGACAAACCAAGAGACCCAGTACTTC
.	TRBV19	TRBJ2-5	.	CASSIRGIETQYF	TGTGCCAGTAGTATTAGGGGGATAGAGACCCAGTACTTC
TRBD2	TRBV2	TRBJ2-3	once	CASSGTALGTSGKTDTQYF	TGTGCCAGCAGTGGGACAGCACTAGGGACTAGCGGGAAGACAGATACGCAGTATTTT
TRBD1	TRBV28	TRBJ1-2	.	CASSLTGVTSYGYTF	TGTGCCAGCAGTTTAACAGGGGTCACCTCCTATGGCTACACCTTC
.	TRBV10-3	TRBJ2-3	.	CATGVGGTVTDTQYF	TGTGCCACCGGCGTCGGCGGGACAGTCACAGATACGCAGTATTTT
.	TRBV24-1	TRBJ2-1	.	CATRGSTYNEQFF	TGTGCCACCAGGGGCTCGACCTACAATGAGCAGTTCTTC